A selection of T cell receptor beta chains follows, all from one sample in a study of OX40 agonist ivuxolimab in advanced cancers. Sequenced by immunoSEQ multiplex PCR; TCRdb stores in-frame clones only, minus some. Here the sample spans approximately 80,000 clones, about 92% being singletons. The sequencing here drew on CD4+ or CD8+ T cells sorted from blood, taken in a trial of the OX40 agonist ivuxolimab. The receptor set was obtained from an adult with an advanced solid tumor such as melanoma, head and neck, liver or kidney cancer. CDR3s include the opening cysteine and the closing phenylalanine or tryptophan. A D gene is named only where the DNA matches it firmly. Not all rows give a size; the values are once, few, many and, for expanded clones, a class.

TRBD2	TRBJ2-1	NA	15	TRBV27	CASSQIAGVGNEQFF	TGTGCCAGCAGTCAGATAGCGGGAGTTGGGAATGAGCAGTTCTTC
TRBD1	TRBJ2-2	NA	14	TRBV6-6	CASRPQGAAGELFF	TGTGCCAGCAGACCACAGGGGGCTGCCGGGGAGCTGTTTTTT
NA	TRBJ1-1	NA	15	TRBV10-3	CALKPSQGDGTEAFF	TGTGCACTCAAGCCCTCACAGGGCGACGGTACTGAAGCTTTCTTT
NA	TRBJ1-2	NA	14	TRBV5-1	CASSLVDGKKGYTF	TGCGCCAGCAGCTTGGTGGACGGAAAGAAGGGCTACACCTTC
NA	TRBJ1-1	once	13	TRBV5-1	CASSSAANTEAFF	TGCGCCAGCAGTTCGGCAGCAAACACTGAAGCTTTCTTT
TRBD1	TRBJ1-2	NA	14	TRBV6-1	CASSEDRGRDGYTF	TGTGCCAGCAGTGAGGACAGGGGGCGCGATGGCTACACCTTC
NA	TRBJ2-7	NA	12	TRBV2	CASKDSTYEQYF	TGTGCCAGCAAGGACAGTACCTACGAGCAGTACTTC
NA	TRBJ1-5	NA	13	TRBV14	CASSLTGNQPQHF	TGTGCCAGCAGCCTAACGGGGAATCAGCCCCAGCATTTT
TRBD2	TRBJ2-1	NA	19	TRBV18	CASSPMGLAGESSYNEQFF	TGTGCCAGCTCACCAATGGGACTAGCGGGGGAGAGCTCCTACAATGAGCAGTTCTTC
TRBD2	TRBJ2-1	NA	15	TRBV5-1	CASSLALAGLSEQFF	TGCGCCAGCAGCTTGGCCCTAGCGGGGTTAAGTGAGCAGTTCTTC
TRBD1	TRBJ1-2	NA	15	TRBV10-3	CAIRGAGDRGQGYTF	TGTGCCATCCGGGGGGCGGGAGACAGGGGGCAGGGCTACACCTTC
NA	TRBJ2-7	NA	13	TRBV5-4	CASSVLRDGEQYF	TGTGCCAGCAGCGTACTCAGGGATGGCGAGCAGTACTTC
TRBD2	TRBJ2-1	NA	15	TRBV28	CASSLISSGRNEQFF	TGTGCCAGCAGTTTAATCTCTAGCGGGAGAAATGAGCAGTTCTTC
NA	TRBJ1-1	NA	14	TRBV5-1	CASSPLDRNTEAFF	TGCGCCAGCAGCCCCCTGGACAGGAACACTGAAGCTTTCTTT
TRBD1	TRBJ1-6	NA	13	TRBV10-3	CAISRDSNSPLHF	TGTGCCATCAGTAGGGACAGCAATTCACCCCTCCACTTT
NA	TRBJ1-5	NA	16	TRBV6-1	CASSVSGGWINQPQHF	TGTGCCAGCAGTGTGTCGGGGGGATGGATCAATCAGCCCCAGCATTTT
NA	TRBJ2-3	NA	16	TRBV9	CASSVAGHIFPDTQYF	TGTGCCAGCAGCGTAGCTGGTCACATCTTCCCAGATACGCAGTATTTT
TRBD1	TRBJ2-7	NA	13	TRBV11-2	CASSRDSSYEQYF	TGTGCCAGCAGTCGGGACAGCTCCTACGAGCAGTACTTC
NA	TRBJ1-2	NA	16	TRBV5-5	CASSLHPGQPNYGYTF	TGTGCCAGCAGCTTGCATCCAGGGCAGCCTAACTATGGCTACACCTTC
NA	TRBJ1-5	NA	15	TRBV5-4	CASSLEPVRNQPQHF	TGTGCCAGCAGCTTAGAGCCCGTTCGTAATCAGCCCCAGCATTTT
TRBD2	TRBJ2-7	NA	13	TRBV7-6	CASSLAASYEQYF	TGTGCCAGCAGCCTAGCGGCCTCCTACGAGCAGTACTTC
NA	TRBJ1-5	NA	13	TRBV9	CARDGWSNQPQHF	TGTGCCAGGGATGGGTGGAGCAATCAGCCCCAGCATTTT
NA	TRBJ2-7	NA	13	TRBV28	CASSGLGLSEQYF	TGTGCCAGCAGTGGCCTTGGGTTAAGCGAGCAGTACTTC
NA	TRBJ2-7	NA	13	TRBV11-2	CASSLVRLGEQYF	TGTGCCAGCAGCTTAGTTCGTCTTGGCGAGCAGTACTTC
TRBD1	TRBJ2-3	NA	14	TRBV29-1	CSVEFSGQDGPQYF	TGCAGCGTTGAATTCTCCGGACAGGACGGCCCGCAGTATTTT
NA	TRBJ2-3	NA	14	TRBV9	CASSVVPNTDTQYF	TGTGCCAGCAGCGTAGTGCCCAACACAGATACGCAGTATTTT
TRBD2	TRBJ2-7	NA	17	TRBV5-1	CASSLGGWTSGSYEQYF	TGCGCCAGCAGCTTGGGTGGATGGACTAGCGGGAGCTACGAGCAGTACTTC
NA	TRBJ2-3	once	16	TRBV7-8	CASSLEGRTVKDTQYF	TGTGCCAGCAGCTTAGAGGGTAGGACAGTCAAAGATACGCAGTATTTT
NA	TRBJ2-7	NA	13	TRBV29-1	CSVLTGPSYEQYF	TGCAGCGTTTTGACAGGACCGTCCTACGAGCAGTACTTC
TRBD1	TRBJ2-3	NA	14	TRBV7-2	CASSFDRVRDTQYF	TGTGCCAGCAGCTTCGACAGGGTGAGGGATACGCAGTATTTT
TRBD1	TRBJ2-7	NA	14	TRBV10-2	CASRGQGVPDEQYF	TGCGCCAGCAGAGGACAGGGGGTGCCCGACGAGCAGTACTTC
TRBD2	TRBJ2-3	NA	15	TRBV28	CASVRVAGVPDTQYF	TGTGCCAGCGTTCGGGTAGCGGGAGTTCCAGATACGCAGTATTTT
NA	TRBJ2-2	NA	16	TRBV28	CASTLSVGLGTGELFF	TGTGCCAGCACCCTGTCCGTAGGGCTCGGGACCGGGGAGCTGTTTTTT
NA	TRBJ1-1	NA	14	TRBV15	CATSRDRMGTEAFF	TGTGCCACCAGCAGAGATCGGATGGGGACTGAAGCTTTCTTT
NA	TRBJ2-7	NA	13	TRBV5-4	CASSLVGEYEQYF	TGTGCCAGCAGCTTGGTAGGGGAGTACGAGCAGTACTTC
NA	TRBJ2-6	few	13	TRBV7-2	CASRAAGANVLTF	TGTGCCAGCAGGGCGGCTGGGGCCAACGTCCTGACTTTC
NA	TRBJ2-1	NA	14	TRBV30	CAWTKPGGRNEQFF	TGTGCCTGGACCAAACCCGGGGGGCGAAATGAGCAGTTCTTC
NA	TRBJ1-5	NA	14	TRBV15	CATSSGQFNQPQHF	TGTGCCACCAGCAGCGGACAGTTTAATCAGCCCCAGCATTTT
NA	TRBJ2-3	NA	14	TRBV5-1	CASSGRGGADTQYF	TGCGCCAGCAGCGGCAGGGGCGGGGCAGATACGCAGTATTTT
TRBD1	TRBJ2-5	NA	15	TRBV2	CASSRRQGGQETQYF	TGTGCCAGCAGTAGAAGACAGGGTGGTCAAGAGACCCAGTACTTC
NA	TRBJ1-4	NA	19	TRBV19	CASSIDGTNRAPTNEKLFF	TGTGCCAGTAGTATAGATGGAACTAACAGGGCCCCGACTAATGAAAAACTGTTTTTT
NA	TRBJ1-3	NA	14	TRBV5-1	CASSSSGLGNTIYF	TGCGCCAGCAGCTCGTCAGGGTTGGGAAACACCATATATTTT
NA	TRBJ1-4	NA	12	TRBV15	CATSRNREKLFF	TGTGCCACCAGCAGAAACAGGGAAAAACTGTTTTTT
NA	TRBJ2-2	NA	17	TRBV7-6	CASSLGRARKFAGELFF	TGTGCCAGCAGCTTAGGAAGGGCCAGGAAGTTCGCCGGGGAGCTGTTTTTT
TRBD1	TRBJ1-1	NA	18	TRBV5-6	CASSMDRDRDFRNTEAFF	TGTGCCAGCAGCATGGACCGGGACAGGGACTTTCGGAACACTGAAGCTTTCTTT
TRBD1	TRBJ1-5	NA	16	TRBV28	CASSPHEGAGNQPQHF	TGTGCCAGCAGTCCACATGAGGGGGCTGGCAATCAGCCCCAGCATTTT
NA	TRBJ1-1	NA	13	TRBV5-1	CASSLSAGTEAFF	TGCGCCAGCAGCTTGTCGGCAGGGACTGAAGCTTTCTTT
NA	TRBJ1-5	NA	12	TRBV30	CAWSGSNQPQHF	TGTGCCTGGAGCGGGAGCAATCAGCCCCAGCATTTT
NA	TRBJ1-1	once	12	TRBV29-1	CSVQGFVTEAFF	TGCAGCGTCCAGGGTTTTGTCACTGAAGCTTTCTTT
NA	TRBJ1-1	NA	13	TRBV29-1	CSVAQWGNTEAFF	TGCAGCGTTGCCCAATGGGGGAACACTGAAGCTTTCTTT
NA	TRBJ1-4	NA	12	TRBV2	CASSEEPLKLFF	TGTGCCAGCAGTGAGGAGCCACTAAAACTGTTTTTT
NA	TRBJ1-4	few	14	TRBV6-1	CASLITGGAEKLFF	TGTGCCAGCCTCATTACGGGAGGTGCGGAAAAACTGTTTTTT
NA	TRBJ1-2	NA	13	TRBV5-8	CASRNRVIYGYTF	TGTGCCAGCAGAAACAGGGTCATCTATGGCTACACCTTC
NA	TRBJ1-5	once	13	TRBV6-1	CASRGWGNQPQHF	TGTGCCAGCAGGGGCTGGGGCAATCAGCCCCAGCATTTT
NA	TRBJ2-3	NA	14	TRBV9	CASSAGQGPDTQYF	TGTGCCAGCAGCGCCGGGCAGGGTCCAGATACGCAGTATTTT
NA	TRBJ2-1	NA	14	TRBV11-3	CASSFIKGPDEQFF	TGTGCCAGCAGCTTTATTAAGGGGCCGGATGAGCAGTTCTTC